This T cell receptor beta chain was identified in a study of T cell responses to AZD1222 COVID-19 vaccine. Here immunoSEQ multiplex PCR was the method, and the copy in TCRdb shows in-frame clones only, minus some. The sample carries about 110,000 clones, around 86% recorded once. This clone occurred a few times. The CDR3 covers 20 residues. The V gene's germline CDR1 is LNHDA and CDR2 SQIVND (reference sequence). The germline V and J ends were trimmed by 4 bases and 0 bases, with 22 bases remaining between them. This material consisted of peripheral blood, taken on day 0 of AZD1222 vaccination. The V gene is TRBV19, the J gene TRBJ2-6; no reliable D call. This TCR was recovered from an adult in good health. As DNA, the CDR3 is TGTGCCAGTAGTACTCTCGGACCCACGACGAAAGACTCTGGGGCCAACGTCCTGACTTTC. Residues: CASSTLGPTTKDSGANVLTF.